The TCR beta chain under discussion was sequenced for a study of T cell responses to AZD1222 COVID-19 vaccine. Findings and limits, study-wide: Donors, mostly white British, included more females; clonal diversity was possibly underestimated.

V lost 5 bases and J lost 2, with 11 bases in between. CDR3 length: 14 residues. The germline gives CDR1 SGHTA, CDR2 FQGTGA. Note on this clone: Its cognate antigen is unknown.

Profiling relied on immunoSEQ multiplex PCR, and the TCRdb table lists in-frame clones only, not all of them. The sample includes about 150,000 clones, under 95% seen only once; the top ten take approximately 4.4%. This TCR was sampled from an adult in good health. The chain has TRBV7-3 and TRBJ2-3, with D possibly TRBD1 on 6 matching bases. The sample consisted of peripheral blood, taken on day 0 of AZD1222 vaccination. This CDR3 is CASSPDRITDTQYF. The CDR3 DNA follows: TGTGCCAGCAGCCCCGACAGGATCACAGATACGCAGTATTTT.